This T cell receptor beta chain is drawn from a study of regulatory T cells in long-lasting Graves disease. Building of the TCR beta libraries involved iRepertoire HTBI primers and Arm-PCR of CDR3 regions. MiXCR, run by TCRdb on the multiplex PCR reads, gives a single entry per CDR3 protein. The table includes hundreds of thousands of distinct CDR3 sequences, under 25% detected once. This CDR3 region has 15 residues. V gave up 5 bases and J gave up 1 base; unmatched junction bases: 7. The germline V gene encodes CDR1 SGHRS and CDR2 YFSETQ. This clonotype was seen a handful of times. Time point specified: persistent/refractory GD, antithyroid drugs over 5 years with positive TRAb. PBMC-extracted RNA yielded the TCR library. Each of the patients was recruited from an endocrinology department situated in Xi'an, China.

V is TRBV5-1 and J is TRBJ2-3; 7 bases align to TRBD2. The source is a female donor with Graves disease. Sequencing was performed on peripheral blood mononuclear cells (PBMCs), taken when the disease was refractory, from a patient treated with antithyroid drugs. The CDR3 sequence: CASRDQLARTDTQYF. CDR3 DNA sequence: TGCGCCAGCAGGGACCAACTAGCGCGCACAGATACGCAGTATTTT.